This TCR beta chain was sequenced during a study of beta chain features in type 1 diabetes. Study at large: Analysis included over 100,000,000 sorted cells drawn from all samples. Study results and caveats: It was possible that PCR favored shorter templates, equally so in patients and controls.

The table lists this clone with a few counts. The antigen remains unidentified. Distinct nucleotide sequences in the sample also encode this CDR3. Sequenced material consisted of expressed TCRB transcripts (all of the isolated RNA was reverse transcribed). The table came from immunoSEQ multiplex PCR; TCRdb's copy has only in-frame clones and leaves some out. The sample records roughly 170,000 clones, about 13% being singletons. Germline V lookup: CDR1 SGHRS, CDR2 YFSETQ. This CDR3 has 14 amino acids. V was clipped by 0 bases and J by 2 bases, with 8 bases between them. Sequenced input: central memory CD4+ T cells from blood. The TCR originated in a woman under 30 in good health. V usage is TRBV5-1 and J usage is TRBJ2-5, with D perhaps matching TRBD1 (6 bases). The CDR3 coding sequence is TGCGCCAGCAGCTTGGACAGGGTTCAAGAGACCCAGTACTTC. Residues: CASSLDRVQETQYF.